The 18 T cell receptor beta chains listed next were all sequenced from one sample in a study of response to subunit inactivated influenza vaccine (dated by TCRdb to between 2018 and 2020). Preparation of the library involved RT-PCR. Sequencing instrument: Illumina HiSeq 2500. TCRdb redid the processing of the public reads, applying fastp at Q25 and MiXCR, and retained in-frame beta chains. CDR3 protein sequences are deduplicated, and each keeps its most common genes and DNA. The table for this sample lists 530,000 or so distinct CDR3 sequences; 12% of them were counted only once. Of the sample, 10% falls within the top ten clones. The sequenced sample was PBMCs from blood, obtained on the day of vaccination. Source of these receptors: a man between 50 and 59 years old who received an inactivated influenza vaccine. Donor details come from another sample of the same person, matched by shared clones.

In this sample, this clonotype turned up many times. An end of the junction differs from the germline gene, which may be a read error. The chain recombines TRBV5-1 with TRBJ2-5; D ambiguous. There are 13 residues in the CDR3. CDR1 and CDR2 from the germline V gene are SGHRS and YFSETQ. The CDR3 DNA is TGTGCCAGCAGCTTAGGACGCCAAGAGACCCAGTACTTC. The encoded protein is CASSLGRQETQYF.

This rearrangement joins TRBV18 to TRBJ2-3, with 11 bases lining up with TRBD2. From germline, CDR1 is KGHSH and CDR2 LQKENI. The junction had 20 bases not matched to a gene; V was cut back by 2 bases and J by 4 bases. The CDR3 contains 21 residues. CDR3 bases: TGTGCCAGCTCACCATCCCTATTTACTAGCGGGGGTGCCCATCCGTCAGATACGCAGTATTTT. It yields the protein CASSPSLFTSGGAHPSDTQYF. Full variable domain (missing parts from reference TRBV18 and TRBJ2-3): NAGVMQNPRHLVRRRGQEARLRCSPMKGHSHVYWYRQLPEEGLKFMVYLQKENIIDESGMPKERFSAEFPKEGPSILRIQQVVRGDSAAYFCASSPSLFTSGGAHPSDTQYFGPGTRLTVL.

The chain links TRBV3-1 to TRBJ2-7; D is ambiguous. The V and J ends lost 2 bases and 1 base respectively, with 12 bases between them. This CDR3 comprises 15 residues. Germline assignment: CDR1 LGHDT and CDR2 YNNKEL (reference sequence). CDR3 sequence (DNA): TGTGCCAGCAGCCAACGTCCTACCCTTTCCTACGAGCAGTACTTC. Translated: CASSQRPTLSYEQYF.

This clonotype was seen ten or more times. The chain is built from TRBV5-1 and TRBJ2-7, with D unresolved. This CDR3 region has 15 residues. The V end was cut by 3 bases, the J end by 9 bases, with 22 bases between. Germline assignment: CDR1 SGHRS and CDR2 YFSETQ. CDR3 sequence reads: CASSYSTGLIEGQYF. CDR3 DNA: TGCGCCAGCAGCTATTCCACCGGGCTCATTGAAGGGCAGTACTTC.

This clonotype was counted only a few times. The V gene is TRBV5-1, the J gene TRBJ2-4, with D perhaps TRBD1 (5 bases). The CDR3 is 14 residues long. The ends were cut back, 0 bases at V and 7 bases at J, with 11 bases in the middle. Germline lookup yields CDR1 SGHRS and CDR2 YFSETQ. CDR3 nucleotides: TGCGCCAGCAGCTTGGGTGACAGTTTGAACATTCAGTACTTC. This encodes CASSLGDSLNIQYF.

Notes on this clonotype: A junction boundary mismatches the germline segment, possibly from a read error. J is TRBJ2-2 and V is TRBV7-6; TRBD1 matches at 8 bases. Germline assignment: CDR1 SGHVS and CDR2 FNYEAQ. The length of the CDR3 is 17 residues. The chain's CDR3 is CASSLVPRTGNAGELFF. Written as DNA, the CDR3 is TGTGCCAGCAGCTTAGTCCCCCGGACAGGGAACGCCGGGGAGCTGTTTTTT.

This CDR3 reads CASTSPGGADYGYTF. The CDR3 nucleotides read TGTGCCAGCACTTCCCCAGGGGGCGCAGACTATGGCTACACCTTC. The chain joins TRBV28 to TRBJ1-2; 8 bases line up with TRBD1. The CDR3 sequence is 15 residues long. Germline V gene lookup returns CDR1 MDHEN and CDR2 SYDVKM. V trimming: 7 bases; J trimming: 3 bases; junction bases outside the gene matches: 10.

This clonotype has a handful of counts. This chain uses TRBV2 with TRBJ2-1; the D is unclear. V was pared by 11 bases and J by 9 bases, with 14 bases between. Germline CDR1 and CDR2: SNHLY and FYNNEI. The CDR3 has 11 amino acids. The CDR3 nucleotides read TGTGCCGGCGACTTAGCCGCTGAGCAGTTCTTC. Translating gives CAGDLAAEQFF.

The chain links TRBV24-1 to TRBJ2-5, with 10 bases matching TRBD1. The CDR3 consists of 17 residues. CDR1 is KGHDR and CDR2 is SFDVKD in the germline V gene. J lost 0 bases, V lost 4 bases, and 7 bases had no gene match. CDR3 nucleotide sequence: TGTGCCACCAGTGAATCCCCGGGACAGGGGCACCAAGAGACCCAGTACTTC. This sequence encodes CATSESPGQGHQETQYF.

The rearrangement uses TRBV12-3 or TRBV12-4 and TRBJ1-1, with 7 bases fitting TRBD1. Trimming took 5 bases from V and 5 from J; bases not matched to a gene: 8. This CDR3 spans 14 amino acids. CDR3 region: CASSPRQGLTEAFF. The CDR3 DNA sequence: TGTGCCAGCAGTCCTCGACAGGGTTTAACTGAAGCTTTCTTT.

This clonotype was seen more than once but under ten times. The V call is TRBV7-8, the J call TRBJ1-1; TRBD1 matches 8 bases. The junction had 7 bases not matched to a gene; V was cut back by 3 bases and J by 4 bases. CDR1 and CDR2 (germline): SGHVS, FQNEAQ. This CDR3 has 15 amino acids. The CDR3 is CASSLISQGATEAFF. The CDR3 DNA reads as TGTGCCAGCAGCTTGATTTCGCAGGGGGCCACTGAAGCTTTCTTT.

The chain joins TRBV20-1 to TRBJ2-7, with D tentatively TRBD1 or TRBD2 (5 bases each). Germline V gene lookup returns CDR1 DFQATT and CDR2 SNEGSKA (reference sequence). CDR3 length: 14 residues. V lost 2 bases to trimming and J lost 4 bases, with 15 bases between them. CDR3 nucleotide sequence: TGCAGTGCTAGACTCTCGGGACGGAGATACGAGCAGTACTTC. Translating gives CSARLSGRRYEQYF.

This clonotype was seen at least ten times. The rearrangement links TRBV7-9 to TRBJ1-1; D not certain. CDR1 SEHNR and CDR2 FQNEAQ come from the germline V gene (reference sequence). V dropped 6 bases and J dropped 3 bases, with 11 bases sitting between them. This CDR3 has 13 residues. The CDR3 reads CASRADGYTEAFF. CDR3 DNA sequence: TGTGCCAGCAGGGCGGACGGTTACACTGAAGCTTTCTTT.

The chain employs TRBV5-1 and TRBJ1-1; D uncertain. The CDR3 loop spans 16 amino acids. V lost 0 bases and J lost 0, with 12 bases in between. Germline V gene lookup returns CDR1 SGHRS and CDR2 YFSETQ. CDR3 DNA sequence: TGCGCCAGCAGCTTGGCTGGGAGACCAATGAACACTGAAGCTTTCTTT. Translated, it gives CASSLAGRPMNTEAFF.

This CDR3 is CAISGLAGGLGTDTQYF. In DNA form, the CDR3 reads TGTGCCATCAGCGGACTAGCGGGGGGGCTCGGTACAGATACGCAGTATTTT. The chain links TRBV10-3 to TRBJ2-3, with TRBD2 matching 15 bases. Unmatched junction bases numbered 7, after V lost 6 bases and J lost 3 bases. The CDR3 spans 17 residues. Germline CDR1 is ENHRY and CDR2 is SYGVKD.

This clonotype was seen repeatedly, ten times or more. This chain links TRBV4-3 with TRBJ2-6, with D hard to call. CDR1 and CDR2 from the germline V gene are LGHNA and YSLEER. This CDR3 comprises 17 residues. Trimming took off 4 bases at V and 0 bases at J, with 13 bases between the two ends. The chain's CDR3 is CASSRGVLSSGANVLTF. CDR3 nucleotides: TGCGCCAGCAGCCGAGGAGTCCTGAGCTCTGGGGCCAACGTCCTGACTTTC.

The chain employs TRBV7-9 and TRBJ2-7; 7 bases align to TRBD1. Germline values: CDR1 SEHNR, CDR2 FQNEAQ (reference sequence). CDR3 length: 17 amino acids. J lost 5 bases, V lost 1 base, and 14 bases had no gene match. This chain's CDR3 is CASSLGVQVGGFNEQYF. The CDR3 DNA sequence: TGTGCCAGCAGCTTAGGGGTCCAGGTAGGGGGCTTCAACGAGCAGTACTTC. The variable domain in full, completed from reference TRBV7-9 and TRBJ2-7, reads DTGVSQNPRHKITKRGQNVTFRCDPISEHNRLYWYRQTLGQGPEFLTYFQNEAQLEKSRLLSDRFSAERPKGSFSTLEIQRTEQGDSAMYLCASSLGVQVGGFNEQYFGPGTRLTVT.

This clonotype was found many times. The gene calls are TRBV20-1 and TRBJ2-1; 9 bases line up with TRBD2. Trimming at V came to 4 bases and at J to 10 bases, leaving 11 bases not matched to a gene. The CDR3 loop spans 14 amino acids. The V gene's germline CDR1 is DFQATT and CDR2 SNEGSKA (reference sequence). CDR3 residues: CSATTPGLASEQFF. Written as DNA, the CDR3 is TGCAGTGCTACTACTCCGGGACTAGCATCAGAGCAGTTCTTC.